A single sample gave rise to the 30 T cell receptor beta chains below, sequenced in a study of post-analysis software for immune sequencing data (dated by TCRdb to about 2015). No cognate antigen is known for these TCRs. Libraries were prepared through PCR. Sequencing was performed on an Illumina HiSeq 2500. To reduce PCR and sequencing biases, unique molecular identifiers were built into the TCR beta cDNA libraries. TCRdb reran the public reads through fastp at Q25 and MiXCR, keeping productive beta chains. Under each unique CDR3 protein, matching rows form one entry showing the most common genes and DNA. This sample has a few hundred thousand distinct CDR3 sequences in its table, and around 37% of those were observed once. Jointly, the top ten make up roughly an eighth of the sample. Summary of the overall study and its limitations: Significantly higher frequencies in patients than in controls were found for a few TRBV segments, including TRBV5-6, TRBV5-1 and TRBV20-1.

Sequenced material: blood. The receptors shown here come from a girl under 18 with multiple sclerosis.

The chain combines TRBV10-3 with TRBJ1-5; TRBD1 matches at 8 bases. The CDR3 consists of 15 residues. In germline, CDR1 is ENHRY, CDR2 SYGVKD. The V gene end was trimmed by 2 bases and the J gene end by 9 bases; junction bases not matched to a gene: 9. The CDR3 sequence is CAISEPQGAAPPQHF. CDR3 bases: TGTGCCATCAGTGAGCCCCAGGGGGCTGCCCCGCCCCAGCATTTT.

This chain joins TRBV3-1 and TRBJ2-1, with 10 positions matching TRBD2. The junction had 1 base not matched to a gene; V was cut back by 1 base and J by 7 bases. The CDR3 has 14 amino acids. Germline-derived CDR1 and CDR2 are LGHDT and YNNKEL (reference sequence). CDR3 residues: CASSQVLAGNEQFF. The CDR3 DNA reads TGTGCCAGCAGCCAAGTACTAGCGGGGAATGAGCAGTTCTTC.

The table lists this clonotype with a few counts. The V call is TRBV12-3 or TRBV12-4, the J call TRBJ2-2; TRBD1 agrees at 7 bases. V lost 6 bases and J lost 5; bases outside the gene matches: 9. The CDR3 loop spans 15 amino acids. The CDR3 bases are TGTGCCAGCAGACCGGGACAGAGAAGTACCGGGGAGCTGTTTTTT. It encodes CASRPGQRSTGELFF.

The rearrangement links TRBV11-3 to TRBJ2-7; 7 bases are shared with TRBD1. CDR1 is SGHNT, CDR2 YENEEA, per germline. The CDR3 totals 13 residues. V shed 5 bases and J 6 bases; nucleotides not matched to a gene: 7. The CDR3 DNA is TGTGCCAGCAGCGCCGGGACAGACATCGAGCAGTACTTC. Translation: CASSAGTDIEQYF.

This clonotype was detected once. This chain connects TRBV7-3 to TRBJ2-5; D uncertain. Germline V gives CDR1 SGHTA, CDR2 FQGTGA. Between the trimmed V and J ends, which lost 5 bases and 4 bases, there was a span of 11 bases. The CDR3 is made up of 13 amino acids. The CDR3 protein is CASSPTKSETQYF. The CDR3, as DNA: TGTGCCAGCAGCCCAACCAAATCAGAGACCCAGTACTTC.

The chain recombines TRBV6-5 with TRBJ2-3; D uncertain. CDR3 length: 15 residues. Looked up from germline, CDR1 is MNHEY and CDR2 is SVGAGI. The V gene lost 5 bases and the J gene lost 1 base, with 13 bases spanning the gap. CDR3 region: CASSIFNQGTDTQYF. In DNA form, the CDR3 reads TGTGCCAGCAGTATCTTCAATCAAGGCACAGATACGCAGTATTTT.

The chain carries TRBV5-5 and TRBJ1-1; D gene unclear. There are 14 residues in the CDR3. With 0 bases removed from V and 1 base from J, the gap between germline ends came to 7 bases. Germline-derived CDR1 and CDR2 are SGHKS and YYEKEE (reference sequence). The CDR3: CASSLEWQNTEAFF. DNA for the CDR3: TGTGCCAGCAGCTTGGAGTGGCAGAACACTGAAGCTTTCTTT.

V usage is TRBV24-1 and J usage is TRBJ1-2; a possible D gene is TRBD1 (6 bases). The CDR3 loop spans 14 amino acids. Trimming shortened V by 9 bases and J by 5 bases, and 18 bases separated the two germline ends. Germline-derived CDR1 and CDR2 are KGHDR and SFDVKD. The CDR3 region is CATLGTIRWYGYTF. CDR3 in DNA: TGTGCCACCCTAGGGACAATCCGATGGTATGGCTACACCTTC.

This clonotype was seen a few times. V is TRBV5-1 and J is TRBJ1-2; weak D call: TRBD1 (5 bases). Trimming cost V 1 base and J 8 bases, with 12 bases left between them. Germline values: CDR1 SGHRS, CDR2 YFSETQ. The CDR3 loop spans 13 amino acids. DNA for the CDR3: TGCGCCAGCAGCTTGACTGGCGGGGCCGGCTACACCTTC. Its protein product is CASSLTGGAGYTF.

The chain combines TRBV14 with TRBJ2-7; unclear D gene. Germline loops: CDR1 SGHDN, CDR2 FVKESK. This CDR3 has 13 amino acids. The V end was cut by 6 bases, the J end by 6 bases, with 15 bases between. CDR3 sequence (DNA): TGTGCCAGCAGATGGACCCTTACCTCCGAGCAGTACTTC. Protein sequence: CASRWTLTSEQYF.

There are a few counts of this clonotype. The V and J genes are TRBV27 and TRBJ2-7; D possibly matches TRBD1 or TRBD2 (5 bases each). The germline CDR1 and CDR2 sequences are MNHEY and SMNVEV (reference sequence). V was pared by 3 bases and J by 1 base, with 10 bases between. The CDR3 runs to 14 residues. The CDR3 sequence is CASSFGAASYEQYF. CDR3 nucleotide sequence: TGTGCCAGCAGTTTCGGGGCCGCATCCTACGAGCAGTACTTC.

This rearrangement joins TRBV6-5 to TRBJ2-1; D possibly corresponds to TRBD2 (5 bases). The CDR3 has 17 residues. CDR1 MNHEY and CDR2 SVGAGI come from the germline V gene. The V gene lost 2 bases and the J gene lost 0 bases, with 14 bases spanning the gap. This CDR3 is CASSYLGSGSSYNEQFF. The CDR3, as DNA: TGTGCCAGCAGTTACCTAGGGAGCGGAAGCTCCTACAATGAGCAGTTCTTC.

This clonotype appeared a few times. This chain uses TRBV7-8 with TRBJ1-5, with a weak D call TRBD1 (6 bases). Germline CDR1 reads SGHVS; CDR2 reads FQNEAQ. V lost 5 bases and J lost 7, with 18 bases in between. The CDR3 runs to 15 residues. CDR3 nucleotides: TGTGCCAGCAGCGCGGAACAGGGATCGATACAGCCCCAGCATTTT. Its translation: CASSAEQGSIQPQHF.

This clonotype was detected only a few times. The rearrangement uses TRBV11-1 and TRBJ1-6; the D is unclear. Germline CDR1 is SGHAT and CDR2 is FQDESV (reference sequence). CDR3 length: 13 residues. Trimming cost V 5 bases and J 7 bases, with 9 bases left between them. The DNA of the CDR3 is TGTGCCAGCAGCGTGACGGGAAATTCACCCCTCCACTTT. Translation gives CASSVTGNSPLHF.

The chain carries TRBV5-5 and TRBJ1-2; possible D gene TRBD1, 6 bases. The CDR3 is 13 residues long. Trimming pared 2 bases from V and 4 bases from J, leaving 9 bases between. Germline V gene lookup returns CDR1 SGHKS and CDR2 YYEKEE (reference sequence). CDR3 residues: CASSFLDSYGYTF. DNA for the CDR3: TGTGCCAGCAGCTTCTTGGACAGCTATGGCTACACCTTC.

Only a few counts were recorded for this clonotype. The chain combines TRBV7-2 with TRBJ2-3; D may be TRBD1 (5 bases). V was shortened by 2 bases and J by 6 bases, with 15 bases between the two germline ends. Germline V CDR1 and CDR2: SGHTA, FQGNSA. The length of the CDR3 is 15 residues. The CDR3: CASSLRGSQADTQYF. The CDR3 DNA sequence: TGTGCCAGCAGCTTAAGGGGTTCTCAAGCGGATACGCAGTATTTT.

In its sample, this clonotype was seen a few times. The chain recombines TRBV6-1 with TRBJ2-7; unclear D gene. The CDR3 length is 15 residues. The V end was cut by 2 bases, the J end by 7 bases, with 18 bases between. Per germline, CDR1 MNHNS and CDR2 SASEGT. The CDR3 nucleotides are TGTGCCAGCAGTGAAAACGTAGGGCGCATGGGGGAGCAGTACTTC. This codes for CASSENVGRMGEQYF.

The DNA for the CDR3 is TGTGCCAGCGGGTTACAGGGCCCCTACGAGCAGTACTTC. This sequence encodes CASGLQGPYEQYF. V gene TRBV27 combines with J gene TRBJ2-7; D is perhaps TRBD1 (6 bases). Germline V lookup: CDR1 MNHEY, CDR2 SMNVEV (reference sequence). Trimming removed 8 bases at V and 2 bases at J, with 13 bases between. The length of the CDR3 is 13 residues.

This clonotype was observed many times. This rearrangement joins TRBV12-3 or TRBV12-4 to TRBJ1-1; D is possibly TRBD1 (5 bases). The CDR3 is 15 residues long. The V gene lost 6 bases and the J gene lost 1 base, with 15 bases spanning the gap. Here the CDR3 reads CASRIERGRNTEAFF. CDR3 nucleotide sequence: TGTGCCAGCAGAATAGAGAGGGGCAGGAACACTGAAGCTTTCTTT.

This clonotype was counted a few times. The chain links TRBV27 to TRBJ2-7; maybe TRBD1 (9 bases). Germline V lookup: CDR1 MNHEY, CDR2 SMNVEV (reference sequence). Trimming stripped 8 bases from V and 8 bases from J, with 22 bases between. The CDR3 has 14 amino acids. Here the CDR3 reads CASGSGTGREKQYF. Here the CDR3 DNA reads TGTGCCAGCGGTAGCGGGACAGGGAGAGAGAAGCAGTACTTC.

This sequence joins TRBV20-1 and TRBJ2-3, with 10 bases identical to TRBD2. This CDR3 is 15 amino acids long. V trimming: 2 bases; J trimming: 2 bases; junction bases outside the gene matches: 4. Germline V CDR1 and CDR2: DFQATT, SNEGSKA (reference sequence). In DNA, the CDR3 is TGCAGTGCTAGACAGCGGGGGGGCCTCACAGATACGCAGTATTTT. Its translation is CSARQRGGLTDTQYF.

The sample holds a few counts of this clonotype. The V gene is TRBV5-1, the J gene TRBJ2-3, with D unresolved. V lost 4 bases and J lost 0, with 15 bases in between. This CDR3 region has 16 residues. The germline V gene has CDR1 SGHRS and CDR2 YFSETQ. The CDR3 DNA is TGCGCCAGCAGCCCGCTCGTCGGACGGAGCACAGATACGCAGTATTTT. Encoded protein: CASSPLVGRSTDTQYF.

The genes are TRBV3-1 and TRBJ1-2, with 7 bases matching TRBD1. V gave up 1 base and J gave up 1 base; unmatched junction bases: 6. The CDR3 spans 16 residues. Germline V gene data show CDR1 as LGHDT and CDR2 as YNNKEL (reference sequence). In nucleotides, the CDR3 is TGTGCCAGCAGCCAAGGACAGGGTTTACTTAACTATGGCTACACCTTC. Protein sequence: CASSQGQGLLNYGYTF.

This rearrangement joins TRBV6-6 to TRBJ2-1; 15 nucleotides match TRBD2. J was trimmed by 6 bases and V by 7 bases; bases with no gene match: 4. Germline values: CDR1 MNHNY, CDR2 SVGAGI (reference sequence). This CDR3 contains 15 residues. CDR3 coding DNA: TGTGCCAGCATCGAGGGACTAGCGGGAGGCAATGAGCAGTTCTTC. This codes for CASIEGLAGGNEQFF.

The rearrangement uses TRBV27 and TRBJ2-1, with D possibly TRBD2 on 5 matching bases. The CDR3 totals 15 residues. Trimming pared 1 base from V and 5 bases from J, leaving 12 bases between. Germline V gene sequence: CDR1 MNHEY, CDR2 SMNVEV (reference sequence). CDR3 sequence (DNA): TGTGCCAGCAGTTTATTCTTCGGGGAGAACAATGAGCAGTTCTTC. Protein: CASSLFFGENNEQFF.

The chain has TRBV5-6 and TRBJ1-2; 8 nucleotides agree with TRBD1. The CDR3 has 12 residues. J was trimmed by 8 bases and V by 0 bases; bases with no gene match: 0. CDR1 is SGHDT, CDR2 YYEEEE, per germline. CDR3 in DNA: TGTGCCAGCAGCTTGGGGGACAGGGGCTACACCTTC. It yields the protein CASSLGDRGYTF.

J is TRBJ2-2 and V is TRBV29-1, with D hard to call. Per germline, CDR1 SQVTM and CDR2 ANQGSEA. CDR3 size: 12 residues. V gave up 6 bases and J gave up 1 base, with 6 bases separating them. DNA for the CDR3: TGCAGCGTCAACTGGAACACCGGGGAGCTGTTTTTT. This codes for CSVNWNTGELFF.

This clonotype was detected only once. The CDR3 region has the DNA TGTGCCAGCAGCACCACTCTGGGGATGAACACTGAAGCTTTCTTT. This gives the protein CASSTTLGMNTEAFF. The J gene is TRBJ1-1, the V gene TRBV13; D gene uncertain. The germline V and J ends were trimmed by 5 bases and 0 bases, with 13 bases remaining between them. CDR3 length: 15 residues. Germline V lookup: CDR1 PRHDT, CDR2 FYEKMQ (reference sequence).

The genes are TRBV7-9 and TRBJ1-2; 9 bases are a match to TRBD1. Unmatched junction bases numbered 15, after V lost 5 bases and J lost 5 bases. There are 17 residues in the CDR3. The germline gives CDR1 SEHNR, CDR2 FQNEAQ (reference sequence). This chain's CDR3 is CASSPTGTGTGEYGYTF. The CDR3 DNA sequence: TGTGCCAGCAGCCCTACCGGGACAGGGACGGGGGAATATGGCTACACCTTC.

The rearrangement joins TRBV20-1 to TRBJ2-1; 9 bases map to TRBD1. CDR1 is DFQATT, CDR2 SNEGSKA, per germline (reference sequence). The CDR3 sequence is 17 residues long. J gave up 4 bases and V 6 bases, and 16 bases lay outside the gene matches. The CDR3 bases are TGCAGTGCCCCAGCCGGGACAGGGCGGTCGCTTTACAATGAGCAGTTCTTC. It is translated as CSAPAGTGRSLYNEQFF.